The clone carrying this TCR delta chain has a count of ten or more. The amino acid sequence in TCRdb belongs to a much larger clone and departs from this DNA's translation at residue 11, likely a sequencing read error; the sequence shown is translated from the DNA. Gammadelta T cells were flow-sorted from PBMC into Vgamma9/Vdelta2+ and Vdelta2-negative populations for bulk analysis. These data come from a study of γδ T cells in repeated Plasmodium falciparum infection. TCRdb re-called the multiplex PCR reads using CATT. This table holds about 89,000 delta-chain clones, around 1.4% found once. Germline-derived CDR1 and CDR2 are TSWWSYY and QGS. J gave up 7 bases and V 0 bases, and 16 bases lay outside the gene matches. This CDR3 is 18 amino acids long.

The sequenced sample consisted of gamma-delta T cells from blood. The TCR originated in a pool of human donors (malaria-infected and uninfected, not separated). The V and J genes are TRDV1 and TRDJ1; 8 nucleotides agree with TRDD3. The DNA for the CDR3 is TGTGCTCTTGGGGAACTGTCCTACTGGGGGGCCCCCTATAGTAAACTCATCTTT. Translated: CALGELSYWGAPYSKLIF.